Listed here is a single T cell receptor beta chain. The record originates from a study of blood T cell repertoires in COVID-19. Study-level information: There were acute and convalescent COVID-19 samples, and they came from the United States, Italy and Spain. T cells, B-cell-depleted T cells, or PBMCs provided the cDNA or gDNA that served as material.

The authors' processing: Reference gene primer amplification in the assay estimated nucleated cell counts. Sequencing used immunoSEQ multiplex PCR; TCRdb keeps in-frame clones, though not all of them. That table furnishes V, J and clone size, whereas the DNA furnished D and trimming. Here the sample spans 200,000 to 300,000 clones, approximately 90% being singletons. With V trimmed by 0 bases and J by 5 bases, 7 bases remained unmatched. The germline V gene encodes CDR1 SGHRS and CDR2 YFSETQ. This CDR3 has 15 residues. The sequencing sample was made of peripheral blood. The sequence derives from a man aged 55 to 70 who had recovered from COVID-19. The J gene is TRBJ1-2, the V gene TRBV5-1; 7 nucleotides match TRBD1. In DNA form, the CDR3 reads TGCGCCAGCAGCTTGGCAGGGACAGAATTTTATGGCTACACCTTC. It encodes CASSLAGTEFYGYTF.